This T cell receptor (beta chain) emerged from a study of blood T cells in healthy people across ages (dated by TCRdb to 2013 to 2016). Context from the whole study: In model experiments, template switching captured roughly one uniquely barcoded TCR beta cDNA molecule for every two T cells. Donors were grouped into four age groups: young (average about 15 years), middle-aged (approximately 41), aged (over 55) and long-lived (just over 80). The study measured age-related changes in TCR beta repertoire diversity using deep sequencing normalized with unique cDNA molecular identifiers. Using the same blood draw, the study looked at two additional independent replicas of 1 million unique cDNA reads for two donors, one aged 18 to 29 and the other aged 80 or older. Donors of different ages were randomly distributed across sequencing lanes to avoid experimental bias. The paper's findings and limits, for the study overall: Observed TCR beta diversity per million T cells fell roughly linearly with age, and a significant reduction was already apparent by age around 36. Because donor CMV infection status was unknown, age-related changes in expanded clonotypes were potentially confounded. A strong correlation was found between observed TCR beta diversity and the percentage of naive T cells measured by flow cytometry. Estimates of total diversity from one million sequenced T cells were regarded as lower bounds and underestimates. Bulk unsorted PBMC profiling prevented conclusive comparison of naive and antigen-experienced compartments. Compared with the aged group, more naive CD4+ T cells, fewer expanded clones and increased TCR diversity were shown by the long-lived group, suggesting age selection.

Donors were 40 or so systemically healthy Caucasian individuals from Russia aged roughly 6 to 90 years. Each donor gave 8 to 10 milliliters of peripheral blood, drawn into EDTA-treated Vacutainer tubes. Ficoll-Paque density-gradient centrifugation was used to isolate PBMCs, with at least 7 million per sample. Total RNA was extracted from PBMCs with Trizol reagent, with at least 5 micrograms obtained per sample. For every donor, an aliquot of PBMCs went through flow cytometry to measure the percentages of naive CD45RAhigh/CD27high T cells. From the cysteine through the phenylalanine, the CDR3 covers 14 amino acids. Just CDR3 DNA is preserved here, 42 bases in frame from base 1. V is cut by 1 base and J by 2 bases, and the space between the germline ends is 9 bases. The germline V gene encodes CDR1 SEHNR and CDR2 FQNEAQ (reference sequence). In its sample, this clonotype was seen many times. Which antigen it targets is not known. One base away there is no much larger clone; base qualities are not given.

Library preparation used 5' RACE. The instrument given in TCRdb is Illumina HiSeq 2500. A second PCR of roughly 6 to 11 cycles was run with a J-beta primer mix and a sample-barcoded 5' primer. A template-switch 5' adaptor carrying 12 random nucleotides introduced a unique molecular identifier onto each TCR beta cDNA molecule. Each sample yielded at least 2.5 million CDR3-containing paired-end reads. First-strand cDNA was synthesized from all RNA with the Mint cDNA synthesis kit, primed by a TRBC-specific oligonucleotide. All cDNA was treated with uracil-DNA glycosylase and then went through a first 18-cycle PCR with the universal primers M1SS and BC2_uni_R. The original methods were these. For normalization, 1 million high-quality reads were randomly selected from each sample, with every read carrying a distinct molecular identifier. Instead of being binned into consensus sequences, reads that shared molecular identifiers were thrown out. MiTCR, run with a Q25 quality threshold and the strictest error-elimination algorithm, handled CDR3 identification, clonotype clustering and error correction. A nonparametric unseen species model with Euler transformation was used to estimate a lower bound on total TCR beta diversity. Using fastp at Q25 and MiXCR, TCRdb reprocessed the public reads and kept productive beta chains. Merged by CDR3 protein, the rows form single entries marked with the most common genes and DNA. TCRdb assigned the V and J calls; the authors' analysis was not used. The sample table holds about 810,000 distinct CDR3 sequences, of which roughly 34% were seen once. Approximately 13% of the sample rests with the top ten.

Sequencing was performed on blood. This chain joins TRBV7-9 to TRBJ2-7, and the D gene may be TRBD1, 5 bases matching. This receptor was taken from a man aged 18 to 29 in good health. The sequenced DNA is TGTGCCAGCAGCTTAGGGACACCAACCTACGAGCAGTACTTC. This translates into CASSLGTPTYEQYF.